This T cell receptor beta chain was sequenced for a study of radiotherapy plus CTLA-4 blockade in lung cancer listed by TCRdb under 2018. Notes on the research overall: Objective responses were observed in 18% of enrolled patients, and disease control was achieved in approximately 29%. Summary of the overall study and its limitations: Early dynamic changes in blood T cell clones, together with increased serum interferon-beta after radiation, were reported as the strongest predictors of response. TCR clones derived from tumors expanded in peripheral blood after treatment with radiotherapy and ipilimumab.

As for this clone: Its antigen is currently not known. The record has no base qualities; no much larger clone is one base away.

Library preparation employed the immunoSEQ multiplex PCR assay. Here the immuneACCESS table is served through TCRdb, limited to in-frame sequences with V and J called. Missing clones are a known gap in these copies; in checked studies unresolved V genes cover under half, and the rest lacks a known reason. The sample has 62,000 or so clones on record, around 79% of them singletons. 8.5% to 10% of the sample is in the top ten clones. Focal radiation therapy combined with CTLA-4 blockade (ipilimumab) was tested in patients with chemo-refractory metastatic non-small-cell lung cancer. Specimen: peripheral blood, collected from a patient treated with radiotherapy plus ipilimumab. This sequence originates from a human donor with non-small cell lung cancer who had a complete response to radiotherapy plus ipilimumab.

The CDR3 in this case is CASRRQGGYGYTF. The DNA sequence is given as TGTGCCAGCAGACGACAGGGAGGCTATGGCTACACCTTC. This receptor chain uses TRBV6-5 and TRBJ1-2; 7 nucleotides in the junction match TRBD1. Based on the germline V gene, the CDR1 and CDR2 sequences are MNHEY and SVGAGI. Its CDR3 holds 13 amino acids, cysteine through phenylalanine. Only CDR3 DNA is held: 39 bases, read in frame from base 1. Trimming leaves V shorter by 6 bases and J shorter by 4 bases, with the junction holding 5 bases beyond the gene matches.